The rows below give T cell receptor beta chains drawn from one sample of a study of T cell responses to AZD1222 COVID-19 vaccine. The table came from immunoSEQ multiplex PCR; TCRdb's copy has only in-frame clones and leaves some out. This repertoire shows 80,000 or so clones, 60% to 85% found once; its top ten account for about 25%. The sequencing used peripheral blood, collected 28 days after the second dose of the MenACWY control vaccine. The receptor source for this set is an adult who received the MenACWY meningococcal vaccine as a control. The CDR3 runs from the conserved cysteine through the conserved F or W. Rows give clone size only sometimes, using once, few, many, or a class for an expanded clone.

clone size | J gene | V gene | CDR3 protein
NA | TRBJ1-2 | TRBV2 | CASSAGSYGYTF
NA | TRBJ2-1 | TRBV15 | CATSRDGRGYNEQFF
NA | TRBJ2-7 | TRBV5-1 | CASSPSRTGVYEQYF
once | TRBJ2-5 | TRBV21-1 | CASSKFGDTETQYF
NA | TRBJ2-3 | TRBV13 | CASSLGLAADTQYF
NA | TRBJ2-1 | TRBV9 | CASSVEAGVRDEQFF
NA | TRBJ2-3 | TRBV7-8 | CASCRLAGDTQYF
NA | TRBJ1-4 | TRBV2 | CASTTGGNEKLFF
NA | TRBJ2-7 | TRBV4-2 | CASSQEGNGPYEQYF
NA | TRBJ2-1 | TRBV6-2/TRBV6-3 | CASSDRNEQFF
NA | TRBJ1-2 | TRBV28 | CASHEQGNYGYTF
NA | TRBJ1-6 | TRBV4-3 | CASSQDPASPLHF
NA | TRBJ1-3 | TRBV5-3 | CARSFHSGRNTIYF
many | TRBJ2-5 | TRBV27 | CASSRAGVGETQYF
NA | TRBJ2-1 | TRBV25-1 | CASRGAGGENEQFF
NA | TRBJ1-1 | TRBV28 | CASSVGREAFF
few | TRBJ1-3 | TRBV7-2 | CASSSGQLSGNTIYF